One sample yielded the 11 T cell receptor beta chains listed below, sequenced in a study of cytomegalovirus exposure and HLA in healthy donors. In the PCR, 60 Vbeta and 13 Jbeta primers were used. The data were produced by immunoSEQ multiplex PCR, yet TCRdb's version contains in-frame clones alone and is incomplete. The sample has approximately 160,000 clones, 77% seen once; the top ten hold 1.5% to 2%. The source material was PBMCs. These receptors were collected from a woman in her 30s in good health and CMV-seronegative.

This chain connects TRBV18 to TRBJ1-1; 7 bases are shared with TRBD1. The V and J ends lost 5 bases and 0 bases, in that order; junction bases with no gene match: 12. The germline V gene encodes CDR1 KGHSH and CDR2 LQKENI. The CDR3 runs to 17 residues. This CDR3 reads CASSILTGTAVNTEAFF. In nucleotides, the CDR3 is TGTGCCAGCTCAATTCTTACGGGGACAGCTGTGAACACTGAAGCTTTCTTT. The complete variable domain, with remaining parts taken from reference TRBV18 and TRBJ1-1, reads NAGVMQNPRHLVRRRGQEARLRCSPMKGHSHVYWYRQLPEEGLKFMVYLQKENIIDESGMPKERFSAEFPKEGPSILRIQQVVRGDSAAYFCASSILTGTAVNTEAFFGQGTRLTVV.

This clone appeared once. A read error may produce the germline difference seen at one junction end. This chain links TRBV29-1 with TRBJ2-1, with D perhaps TRBD1 (5 bases). The CDR3 totals 15 residues. Germline assignment: CDR1 SQVTM and CDR2 ANQGSEA. The CDR3 is CSGETGFTSYNEQFF. CDR3 DNA sequence: TGCAGCGGTGAAACAGGTTTCACCTCCTACAATGAGCAGTTCTTC.

CDR3 sequence reads: CASTQTNFGGTGELFF. CDR3 sequence (DNA): TGTGCCAGCACCCAGACCAACTTCGGAGGGACCGGGGAGCTGTTTTTT. The chain joins TRBV28 to TRBJ2-2, with D perhaps TRBD2 (6 bases). The ends were cut back, 7 bases at V and 5 bases at J, with 20 bases in the middle. The germline CDR1 and CDR2 sequences are MDHEN and SYDVKM. The CDR3 has 16 amino acids.

V is TRBV4-1 and J is TRBJ2-1, with 13 bases aligning to TRBD2. V shed 4 bases and J 5 bases; nucleotides not matched to a gene: 5. The germline CDR1 and CDR2 sequences are MGHRA and YSYEKL. This CDR3 region has 16 residues. CDR3: CASSREGLAGNNEQFF. CDR3 DNA: TGCGCCAGCAGCCGGGAGGGACTAGCGGGGAACAATGAGCAGTTCTTC.

This sequence joins TRBV19 and TRBJ1-1; 8 bases agree with TRBD1. The CDR3 is 14 amino acids. Germline CDR1 and CDR2: LNHDA and SQIVND (reference sequence). V gave up 6 bases and J gave up 3 bases; unmatched junction bases: 6. For the CDR3, the DNA is TGTGCCAGTAGCAAGACAGGGGCGGACACTGAAGCTTTCTTT. It codes for CASSKTGADTEAFF.

In this sample, this clone turned up a few times. The chain combines TRBV30 with TRBJ2-5; D may be TRBD2 (6 bases). The CDR3 contains 15 residues. CDR1 and CDR2 from the germline V gene are GTSNPN and SVGIG (reference sequence). The V end lost 4 bases, the J end lost 5 bases, and 20 bases lay between the germline ends. In nucleotides, the CDR3 is TGTGCCTGGACCCAGCGGGCGGGGCCAGGGGAGACCCAGTACTTC. It yields the protein CAWTQRAGPGETQYF.

This chain links TRBV5-6 with TRBJ2-1, with 7 bases lining up with TRBD1. The CDR3 totals 15 residues. Germline V gene sequence: CDR1 SGHDT, CDR2 YYEEEE. J was trimmed by 6 bases and V by 2 bases; bases with no gene match: 8. The CDR3 is CASSLTGTDFNEQFF. The CDR3 DNA reads TGTGCCAGCAGCTTAACCGGGACAGATTTCAATGAGCAGTTCTTC.

This chain connects TRBV7-2 to TRBJ1-3, with D possibly matching TRBD1 (5 bases). This CDR3 is built from 13 residues. V shed 5 bases and J shed 4 bases, with 9 bases lying between them. Germline values: CDR1 SGHTA, CDR2 FQGNSA. CDR3 in amino acids: CASSVRGGNTIYF. DNA for the CDR3: TGTGCCAGCAGCGTCCGGGGGGGAAACACCATATATTTT.

In this sample, this clone turned up a few times. Here the CDR3 reads CASSSNRVGQPQHF. As DNA, the CDR3 is TGTGCCAGCAGCTCCAACAGGGTTGGACAGCCCCAGCATTTT. The chain uses TRBV7-2 and TRBJ1-5; TRBD1 might be the D (6 bases). The CDR3 totals 14 residues. Germline V CDR1 and CDR2: SGHTA, FQGNSA. Trimming cost V 4 bases and J 7 bases, with 14 bases left between them.

The chain uses TRBV10-3 and TRBJ2-1; 9 bases fit TRBD2. With 3 bases clipped from V and 1 base from J, the junction kept 7 bases outside the gene matches. The CDR3 runs to 17 residues. Germline CDR1 is ENHRY and CDR2 is SYGVKD. CDR3 region: CAISDGSGSGSYNEQFF. The DNA for the CDR3 is TGTGCCATCAGTGACGGTAGCGGGAGTGGTTCCTACAATGAGCAGTTCTTC.

This clone was seen only a few times. This chain connects TRBV19 to TRBJ1-1; D may be TRBD1 (5 bases). Germline V gene lookup returns CDR1 LNHDA and CDR2 SQIVND (reference sequence). The CDR3 is made up of 15 amino acids. V was clipped by 1 base and J by 5 bases, with 14 bases between them. This chain's CDR3 is CASSIGGRVDTEAFF. The CDR3 DNA sequence: TGTGCCAGTAGTATAGGCGGCAGGGTGGATACTGAAGCTTTCTTT.